The 25 T cell receptor beta chains reported below all come from one sample, sequenced in a study of T cell responses to AZD1222 COVID-19 vaccine (dated by TCRdb to the early 2020s). Per the publication, the time point label means: baseline before first vaccination. Libraries came from the immunoSEQ multiplex PCR assay. In TCRdb, the immuneACCESS table is reduced to in-frame sequences with V and J assigned. These tables do not hold every clone; where another copy was compared, an unresolved V gene accounts for under half, and the others remain unexplained. This sample comprises roughly 100,000 clones, 85% to 90% of them detected only once. Around 3.5% of the sample comes from the top ten. Here the sequenced sample was peripheral blood, taken on day 0 of AZD1222 vaccination. The receptors were gathered from an adult in good health.

The rearrangement joins TRBV10-2 to TRBJ1-6; no definite D call. Per the germline V gene, CDR1 is WSHSY and CDR2 is SAAADI. This CDR3 comprises 13 residues. The ends were cut back, 8 bases at V and 0 bases at J, with 5 bases in the middle. CDR3 amino acids: CASFSSYNSPLHF. The DNA for the CDR3 is TGCGCCAGCTTCAGCTCCTATAATTCACCCCTCCACTTT.

This clone was detected a few times. The chain carries TRBV23-1 and TRBJ1-4, with 9 nucleotides matching TRBD1. TRBV23-1 is designated an ORF whose function remains uncertain. The length of the CDR3 is 21 residues. V was clipped by 4 bases and J by 8 bases; unmatched bases: 26. The CDR3 loop reads CASSRPRPPGTGPSPGEKLFF. Here the CDR3 DNA reads TGCGCCAGCAGTCGACCACGGCCGCCGGGGACAGGGCCTTCCCCAGGGGAAAAACTGTTTTTT.

The chain is built from TRBV18 and TRBJ2-2; no definite D call. This CDR3 spans 15 amino acids. Trimming stripped 3 bases from V and 4 bases from J, with 12 bases between. CDR1 and CDR2 (germline): KGHSH, LQKENI. As DNA, the CDR3 is TGTGCCAGCTCACCTTACGGGTCTAGCACCGGGGAGCTGTTTTTT. Translation gives CASSPYGSSTGELFF.

The sample holds one count of this clone. V is TRBV5-4 and J is TRBJ2-5, with TRBD1 matching over 10 bases. The CDR3 length is 16 residues. J gave up 5 bases and V 1 base, and 8 bases lay outside the gene matches. Germline CDR1 is SGHNT and CDR2 is YYREEE (reference sequence). The CDR3 sequence is CASSLIATGGRETQYF. The DNA for the CDR3 is TGTGCCAGCAGCTTGATAGCGACAGGGGGCCGGGAGACCCAGTACTTC.

The chain links TRBV10-2 to TRBJ1-2; the D gene is possibly TRBD1 (6 bases). Between the trimmed V and J ends, which lost 3 bases and 5 bases, there was a span of 10 bases. Germline V CDR1 and CDR2: WSHSY, SAAADI. The CDR3 spans 13 residues. The CDR3 loop is CASSDYRVYGYTF. The CDR3 DNA is TGCGCCAGCAGTGATTACAGGGTATATGGCTACACCTTC.

This clone is a singleton in its sample. The J gene is TRBJ2-2, the V gene TRBV4-1, with D perhaps matching TRBD1 (6 bases). This CDR3 has 18 amino acids. V was shortened by 4 bases and J by 7 bases, with 25 bases between the two germline ends. Germline-derived CDR1 and CDR2 are MGHRA and YSYEKL. CDR3 residues: CASSRALLSGVSGGELFF. The CDR3 region has the DNA TGCGCCAGCAGCCGTGCCCTTCTGTCAGGGGTCAGCGGCGGGGAGCTGTTTTTT.

The chain has TRBV3-1 (or the pseudogene TRBV3-2) and TRBJ1-2; the D is unclear. Germline V lookup: CDR1 LGHDT, CDR2 YNNKEL (reference sequence). V lost 0 bases, J lost 6 bases, and 17 bases lay in between. The length of the CDR3 is 16 residues. For the CDR3, the DNA is TGTGCCAGCAGCCAAGACCCTAGCCCGGGAATGAATGGCTACACCTTC. It encodes CASSQDPSPGMNGYTF.

V usage is TRBV28 and J usage is TRBJ1-4; no firm D call. V lost 4 bases and J 8 bases, leaving 11 bases between the germline ends. The CDR3 is made up of 13 amino acids. Germline CDR1 MDHEN, CDR2 SYDVKM. The CDR3: CASSSHNQEKLFF. The CDR3 coding sequence is TGTGCCAGCAGTTCACATAATCAGGAAAAACTGTTTTTT.

This rearrangement joins TRBV14 to TRBJ2-2; D uncertain. Trimming shortened V by 5 bases and J by 3 bases, and 22 bases separated the two germline ends. Germline CDR1 is SGHDN and CDR2 is FVKESK. The CDR3 is 18 amino acids. The CDR3 is CASSSNGVREKYTGELFF. For the CDR3, the DNA is TGTGCCAGCAGCTCAAACGGTGTTAGGGAAAAATACACCGGGGAGCTGTTTTTT.

The rearrangement uses TRBV4-3 and TRBJ1-6; possible D gene TRBD1, 5 bases. The CDR3 spans 15 residues. Trimming stripped 0 bases from V and 8 bases from J, with 11 bases between. Germline CDR1 reads LGHNA; CDR2 reads YSLEER. Written as DNA, the CDR3 is TGCGCCAGCAGCCAAGATTCGGGGCCCTATTCACCCCTCCACTTT. Translating it yields CASSQDSGPYSPLHF.

The sample holds one count of this clone. The rearrangement uses TRBV11-2 and TRBJ1-2, with D perhaps matching TRBD1 (5 bases). The CDR3 consists of 18 residues. Germline V CDR1 and CDR2: SGHAT, FQNNGV. With 4 bases removed from V and 3 bases from J, the gap between germline ends came to 24 bases. CDR3 nucleotide sequence: TGTGCCAGCAGCTCCGGATGGGACTTAGGGATAGTAGACTATGGCTACACCTTC. It yields the protein CASSSGWDLGIVDYGYTF.

This sequence joins TRBV29-1 and TRBJ2-7; 9 nucleotides match TRBD2. The CDR3 totals 13 residues. Looked up from germline, CDR1 is SQVTM and CDR2 is ANQGSEA. V was pared by 5 bases and J by 2 bases, with 4 bases of the junction left unmatched. The CDR3, as DNA: TGCAGCGTTCAGCGGGGGGTTGCCTACGAGCAGTACTTC. It is translated as CSVQRGVAYEQYF.

The chain recombines TRBV19 with TRBJ1-1; 8 bases are shared with TRBD1. The CDR3 is 14 residues long. V lost 6 bases, J lost 5 bases, and 8 bases stayed unmatched. CDR1 and CDR2 (germline): LNHDA, SQIVND (reference sequence). The DNA of the CDR3 is TGTGCCAGTAGACCAAGACAGGGGAGGACTGAAGCTTTCTTT. This encodes CASRPRQGRTEAFF.

This rearrangement joins TRBV3-1 (or the pseudogene TRBV3-2) to TRBJ1-4; 7 bases line up with TRBD1. The CDR3 extends over 16 amino acids. Germline assignment: CDR1 LGHDT and CDR2 YNNKEL (reference sequence). V was clipped by 4 bases and J by 3 bases; unmatched bases: 8. CDR3 in DNA: TGTGCCAGCAGCCCGGGACAGAGAACTTCTAATGAAAAACTGTTTTTT. Translation: CASSPGQRTSNEKLFF.

This clone was seen a single time. V usage is TRBV7-2 and J usage is TRBJ1-2; a possible D gene is TRBD1 (5 bases). There are 16 residues in the CDR3. V gave up 1 base and J gave up 3 bases, with 15 bases separating them. Germline lookup yields CDR1 SGHTA and CDR2 FQGNSA. For the CDR3, the DNA is TGTGCCAGCAGCTTAGGAGGGGTCGGGAACTACTATGGCTACACCTTC. Translated, it gives CASSLGGVGNYYGYTF. Together with reference TRBV7-2 and TRBJ1-2, the CDR3 gives the full variable domain: GAGVSQSPSNKVTEKGKDVELRCDPISGHTALYWYRQSLGQGLEFLIYFQGNSAPDKSGLPSDRFSAERTGGSVSTLTIQRTQQEDSAVYLCASSLGGVGNYYGYTFGSGTRLTVV.

The chain links TRBV14 to TRBJ2-1; 10 nucleotides match TRBD1. After removal of 4 bases from V and 1 base from J, the junction contained 4 bases not matched to a gene. The CDR3 spans 16 residues. Germline assignment: CDR1 SGHDN and CDR2 FVKESK. For the CDR3, the DNA is TGTGCCAGCAGCCTCGGGACAGGGGTTTCCTACAATGAGCAGTTCTTC. This codes for CASSLGTGVSYNEQFF.

The V gene is TRBV2, the J gene TRBJ2-3, with D uncertain. Trimming took 3 bases from V and 1 from J, leaving 14 bases between them. Germline values: CDR1 SNHLY, CDR2 FYNNEI. CDR3 length: 16 residues. CDR3 sequence: CASSEGPRWGTDTQYF. In DNA, the CDR3 is TGTGCCAGCAGTGAGGGTCCTAGATGGGGCACAGATACGCAGTATTTT.

This chain connects TRBV4-1 to TRBJ1-2, with 9 bases identical to TRBD1. The CDR3 spans 14 residues. CDR1 and CDR2 (germline): MGHRA, YSYEKL. V gave up 9 bases and J gave up 5 bases; unmatched junction bases: 10. The DNA of the CDR3 is TGCGCCAGTATCCGGGACAGGGATTTATATGGCTACACCTTC. Translated: CASIRDRDLYGYTF.

A single count supports this clone. This chain joins TRBV5-1 and TRBJ2-1; D unclear. From germline, CDR1 is SGHRS and CDR2 YFSETQ. This CDR3 has 14 residues. V lost 3 bases and J 8 bases, leaving 15 bases between the germline ends. CDR3: CASSYALPADEQFF. CDR3 DNA sequence: TGCGCCAGCAGCTACGCCTTACCAGCCGATGAGCAGTTCTTC. Drawing the rest from reference TRBV5-1 and TRBJ2-1, the complete variable domain is KAGVTQTPRYLIKTRGQQVTLSCSPISGHRSVSWYQQTPGQGLQFLFEYFSETQRNKGNFPGRFSGRQFSNSRSEMNVSTLELGDSALYLCASSYALPADEQFFGPGTRLTVL.

The V gene is TRBV9, the J gene TRBJ2-5, with unresolved D. The germline CDR1 and CDR2 sequences are SGDLS and YYNGEE. The CDR3 loop spans 14 amino acids. V was trimmed by 0 bases and J by 0 bases, leaving 6 bases between them. CDR3: CASSVDLYQETQYF. The DNA of the CDR3 is TGTGCCAGCAGCGTAGACCTGTACCAAGAGACCCAGTACTTC.

This clone was counted between two and nine times. The chain has TRBV6-1 and TRBJ2-7; 10 positions agree with TRBD2. This CDR3 comprises 15 residues. V lost 2 bases and J lost 1; bases outside the gene matches: 2. Per the germline V gene, CDR1 is MNHNS and CDR2 is SASEGT. The CDR3 bases are TGTGCCAGCAGTGAAAGCGGGGGGGGTTCCTACGAGCAGTACTTC. It encodes CASSESGGGSYEQYF.

The chain joins TRBV7-8 to TRBJ1-4, with a tentative D call TRBD1 (5 bases). Germline CDR1 is SGHVS and CDR2 is FQNEAQ. CDR3 size: 14 residues. Trimming shortened V by 6 bases and J by 7 bases, and 15 bases separated the two germline ends. CDR3 sequence (DNA): TGTGCCAGCAGTTCAGGGTTTATGAGTGAAAAACTGTTTTTT. Protein: CASSSGFMSEKLFF.

V usage is TRBV5-1 and J usage is TRBJ1-3, with TRBD1 as a possible D gene (5 bases). The V and J ends lost 0 bases and 6 bases respectively, with 13 bases between them. Per germline, CDR1 SGHRS and CDR2 YFSETQ. This CDR3 contains 15 residues. The CDR3 here is CASSLEGSGLNTIYF. The CDR3 DNA is TGCGCCAGCAGCTTGGAGGGGTCAGGGTTAAACACCATATATTTT.

The rearrangement links TRBV4-1 to TRBJ1-3; D is ambiguous. The germline V gene encodes CDR1 MGHRA and CDR2 YSYEKL. The CDR3 is made up of 14 amino acids. V was clipped by 1 base and J by 2 bases, with 6 bases between them. The CDR3 sequence: CASSQGRAGNTIYF. CDR3 DNA sequence: TGCGCCAGCAGCCAAGGAAGGGCTGGAAACACCATATATTTT.

The chain combines TRBV6-5 with TRBJ2-7, with D perhaps assigned TRBD1 or TRBD2 (5 bases each). Trimming removed 4 bases at V and 1 base at J, with 14 bases between. CDR1 is MNHEY and CDR2 is SVGAGI in the germline V gene. This CDR3 contains 15 residues. The CDR3 reads CASSSPSRQSYEQYF. The CDR3 DNA is TGTGCCAGCAGTTCACCTAGCCGACAGTCCTACGAGCAGTACTTC.